This T cell receptor (beta chain) was sequenced in a study of OX40 agonist ivuxolimab in advanced cancers. Study details: The dose of intravenous ivuxolimab that patients received every 2 weeks ranged from 0.01 to 10 mg/kg.

Of note for this clone: Its antigen is unidentified.

TCRdb's copy holds only in-frame clones and misses some; the assay was immunoSEQ multiplex PCR. The table has fewer than 70,000 clones, roughly 86% seen once; the top ten hold 2% to 2.5%. Study observations and caveats: Normalized T-cell clonal expansion was also low in a subset of nonresponders.

Germline CDR1 and CDR2: SGHNT and YYREEE (reference sequence). The V gene lost 0 bases and the J gene lost 0 bases, with 9 bases spanning the gap. This CDR3 is 15 amino acids long. The chain employs TRBV5-4 and TRBJ1-2; the D is unclear. Material: CD4+ or CD8+ T cells sorted from blood, obtained in a trial of the OX40 agonist ivuxolimab. The receptor was isolated from an adult with an advanced solid tumor such as melanoma, head and neck, liver or kidney cancer. CDR3 in amino acids: CASSLVDISNYGYTF. Here the CDR3 DNA reads TGTGCCAGCAGCTTGGTTGACATTTCTAACTATGGCTACACCTTC.